The 25 T cell receptor beta chains presented below share a single source sample, sequenced in a study of cytomegalovirus exposure and HLA in healthy donors. PCR involved 60 Vbeta and 13 Jbeta primers. Clones were sequenced by immunoSEQ multiplex PCR, and TCRdb holds only the in-frame ones, with some missing. Of around 120,000 clones in the sample, less than 85% were seen once. Sequencing used PBMCs. These receptors were collected from a man aged 45 to 65 in good health and CMV-seropositive.

Only one count was recorded for this clone. The V gene is TRBV6-1, the J gene TRBJ1-5; D may be TRBD1 (5 bases). V lost 4 bases and J lost 4, with 14 bases in between. This CDR3 spans 15 amino acids. The germline gives CDR1 MNHNS, CDR2 SASEGT. CDR3 DNA: TGTGCCAGCAGTGGGTGGGGGGACCTTAATCAGCCCCAGCATTTT. It yields the protein CASSGWGDLNQPQHF.

The chain has TRBV10-1 and TRBJ2-1; the match to TRBD2 covers 8 bases. Per germline, CDR1 WNHNN and CDR2 SYGVQD (reference sequence). The J segment lost 8 bases and the V segment lost 6 bases, leaving 0 bases of the junction unmatched. The length of the CDR3 is 11 residues. CDR3 sequence reads: CASRREDEQFF. The CDR3 DNA follows: TGCGCCAGCAGGCGGGAGGATGAGCAGTTCTTC.

This clone was picked up one time. V usage is TRBV5-5 and J usage is TRBJ1-4; D not resolved. Germline assignment: CDR1 SGHKS and CDR2 YYEKEE (reference sequence). This CDR3 spans 14 amino acids. Trimming removed 0 bases at V and 3 bases at J, with 6 bases between. CDR3 nucleotides: TGTGCCAGCAGCTTGGGTCGGGCTAATGAAAAACTGTTTTTT. Amino acid sequence: CASSLGRANEKLFF.

The genes are TRBV18 and TRBJ1-1; 7 nucleotides agree with TRBD1. The germline gives CDR1 KGHSH, CDR2 LQKENI. The CDR3 is 14 amino acids. The ends lost 2 bases at V and 7 bases at J; junction bases unmatched: 7. CDR3 region: CASSPRGLFDEAFF. CDR3 nucleotide sequence: TGTGCCAGCTCACCAAGGGGGCTTTTTGATGAAGCTTTCTTT.

As regards this clone: Other nucleotide sequences in the sample specify the same CDR3. This chain connects TRBV5-1 to TRBJ1-2, with D maybe TRBD1 (6 bases). CDR1 SGHRS and CDR2 YFSETQ come from the germline V gene. The CDR3 is 11 amino acids. Trimming took 3 bases from V and 8 from J, leaving 8 bases between them. CDR3 loop: CASSSTGGYTF. The CDR3 nucleotides read TGCGCCAGCAGCTCCACAGGGGGCTACACCTTC.

V usage is TRBV28 and J usage is TRBJ2-3, with 10 bases fitting TRBD1. The V segment lost 5 bases and the J segment 3 bases; nucleotides outside the gene matches: 5. Germline CDR1 MDHEN, CDR2 SYDVKM. The CDR3 is 15 residues long. CDR3 residues: CASSKGQGGTDTQYF. CDR3 nucleotides: TGTGCCAGCAGTAAAGGACAGGGGGGGACAGATACGCAGTATTTT.

This clone was counted a few times. The chain carries TRBV6-5 and TRBJ2-7, with a possible D match to TRBD2 (6 bases). Trimming stripped 0 bases from V and 5 bases from J, with 11 bases between. This CDR3 region has 14 residues. Germline CDR1 MNHEY, CDR2 SVGAGI. Here the CDR3 reads CASSYSTSFHEQYF. Written as DNA, the CDR3 is TGTGCCAGCAGTTACTCCACTAGCTTCCACGAGCAGTACTTC.

The chain combines TRBV5-4 with TRBJ2-7; D remains ambiguous. This CDR3 region has 13 residues. Germline CDR1 SGHNT, CDR2 YYREEE (reference sequence). V was pared by 2 bases and J by 5 bases, with 11 bases between. CDR3 coding DNA: TGTGCCAGCAGCTTTCAAGGAGTTGACGAGCAGTACTTC. Translated: CASSFQGVDEQYF.

The chain is built from TRBV5-1 and TRBJ2-1; 8 nucleotides line up with TRBD2. J was trimmed by 5 bases and V by 0 bases; bases with no gene match: 7. Germline values: CDR1 SGHRS, CDR2 YFSETQ. The CDR3 length is 16 residues. CDR3 loop: CASSLGSSGRDNEQFF. CDR3 DNA: TGCGCCAGCAGCTTGGGGTCTAGCGGGCGTGACAATGAGCAGTTCTTC.

This sequence joins TRBV7-7 and TRBJ2-2; weak D call: TRBD1 (5 bases). CDR1 and CDR2 (germline): SSHAT, FNYEAQ (reference sequence). Trimming removed 1 base from V and 9 bases from J, with 9 bases in between. The CDR3 covers 13 residues. In nucleotides, the CDR3 is TGTGCCAGCAGCTTAGATGGGGCCCGGGAGCTGTTTTTT. Its protein is CASSLDGARELFF.

This chain connects TRBV5-4 to TRBJ2-7; the match to TRBD1 covers 7 bases. Trimming cost V 2 bases and J 0 bases; bases outside gene matches: 14. This CDR3 is built from 18 residues. The V gene's germline CDR1 is SGHNT and CDR2 YYREEE (reference sequence). The DNA for the CDR3 is TGTGCCAGCAGCTTCGGGGATTTGGGACAGCCATTCTCCTACGAGCAGTACTTC. Translation: CASSFGDLGQPFSYEQYF.

J is TRBJ1-2 and V is TRBV5-1; 10 bases are a match to TRBD1. Per germline, CDR1 SGHRS and CDR2 YFSETQ. V dropped 1 base and J dropped 8; count of bases not matched to a gene: 8. CDR3 size: 15 residues. The CDR3 region is CASSLRDRGEEGYTF. CDR3 sequence (DNA): TGCGCCAGCAGCTTGAGGGACAGGGGAGAAGAAGGCTACACCTTC.

This sequence joins TRBV5-6 and TRBJ2-7; 7 bases match TRBD1. The CDR3 extends over 13 amino acids. Trimming removed 3 bases from V and 2 bases from J; junction bases left unmatched: 2. CDR1 is SGHDT, CDR2 YYEEEE, per germline. The CDR3 DNA follows: TGTGCCAGCAGCTGGGGGACAGCCTACGAGCAGTACTTC. Translating it yields CASSWGTAYEQYF.

Note on this clone: At one of its ends the junction is not consistent with the germline gene, which may arise from a read error. The V and J genes are TRBV7-9 and TRBJ2-7, with D perhaps TRBD1 (6 bases). CDR1 SEHNR and CDR2 FQNEAQ come from the germline V gene (reference sequence). CDR3 length equals 15 residues. The CDR3: CSSGSTLTGTYEQYF. DNA of the CDR3: TGTTCCAGCGGATCGACCCTGACAGGTACCTACGAGCAGTACTTC.

This clone turned up a few times. V is TRBV5-1 and J is TRBJ1-2; D call uncertain. Deletions cut 4 bases from V and 2 bases from J, with 15 bases between. The CDR3 spans 15 residues. Germline V gene data show CDR1 as SGHRS and CDR2 as YFSETQ. Written as DNA, the CDR3 is TGCGCCAGCAGCCCCGGGGTACCCCCAAACTATGGCTACACCTTC. This sequence encodes CASSPGVPPNYGYTF.

The chain couples TRBV7-9 to TRBJ1-5; TRBD1 is a possible D gene (5 bases). Looked up from germline, CDR1 is SEHNR and CDR2 is FQNEAQ (reference sequence). The CDR3 totals 14 residues. With 2 bases removed from V and 3 bases from J, the gap between germline ends came to 8 bases. The CDR3: CASSLSGHNQPQHF. For the CDR3, the DNA is TGTGCCAGCAGCTTATCAGGGCACAATCAGCCCCAGCATTTT.

About this clone itself: A read error may account for a junction end that differs from germline. The rearrangement joins TRBV9 to TRBJ2-6; 10 bases match TRBD1. Looked up from germline, CDR1 is SGDLS and CDR2 is YYNGEE. The CDR3 runs to 19 residues. CDR3 nucleotide sequence: TGTGCCAGCAGCCCACCAATCGGACAGGGGGTCTCTGGGGCCAACGGCCTGACTTTC. Translating it yields CASSPPIGQGVSGANGLTF. Full variable domain (remainder filled in from reference TRBV9 and TRBJ2-6): DSGVTQTPKHLITATGQRVTLRCSPRSGDLSVYWYQQSLDQGLQFLIQYYNGEERAKGNILERFSAQQFPDLHSELNLSSLELGDSALYFCASSPPIGQGVSGANGLTFGAGSRLTVL.

The J gene is TRBJ2-7, the V gene TRBV5-1; D perhaps matches TRBD2 (5 bases). V lost 0 bases to trimming and J lost 5 bases, with 12 bases between them. CDR1 and CDR2 from the germline V gene are SGHRS and YFSETQ. The CDR3 spans 14 residues. CDR3 sequence: CASSLGGSGHEQYF. CDR3 nucleotide sequence: TGCGCCAGCAGCTTGGGAGGGAGTGGACACGAGCAGTACTTC.

This chain joins TRBV7-9 and TRBJ2-3, with unresolved D. CDR3 length: 13 amino acids. Germline values: CDR1 SEHNR, CDR2 FQNEAQ (reference sequence). V lost 3 bases and J 6 bases, leaving 10 bases between the germline ends. The CDR3 reads CASSFVQMDTQYF. CDR3 sequence (DNA): TGTGCCAGCAGCTTCGTACAGATGGATACGCAGTATTTT.

This clone was detected only a few times. V and J are TRBV6-6 and TRBJ1-1; 12 bases match TRBD1. With 5 bases clipped from V and 5 bases from J, the junction kept 9 bases outside the gene matches. This CDR3 comprises 16 residues. Germline values: CDR1 MNHNY, CDR2 SVGAGI (reference sequence). CDR3 loop: CASSAPGQGARTEAFF. The CDR3 DNA follows: TGTGCCAGCAGTGCCCCGGGACAGGGGGCTAGGACTGAAGCTTTCTTT.

V is TRBV19 and J is TRBJ2-1; D gene ambiguous. Germline V gives CDR1 LNHDA, CDR2 SQIVND (reference sequence). The CDR3 runs 13 residues. With 3 bases removed from V and 3 bases from J, the gap between germline ends came to 6 bases. The DNA of the CDR3 is TGTGCCAGTAGTATTGGCAACTACAATGAGCAGTTCTTC. Residues: CASSIGNYNEQFF.

This clone was seen just once. CDR3 sequence: CASSKQGLAGRADTQYF. In nucleotides, the CDR3 is TGTGCCAGTAGTAAGCAGGGACTAGCGGGGCGGGCAGATACGCAGTATTTT. The chain carries TRBV19 and TRBJ2-3; 13 bases fit TRBD2. CDR1 and CDR2 (germline): LNHDA, SQIVND (reference sequence). The CDR3 totals 17 residues. The V segment lost 4 bases and the J segment 4 bases; nucleotides outside the gene matches: 8.

V gene TRBV29-1 combines with J gene TRBJ2-7, with 9 bases identical to TRBD1. With V trimmed by 5 bases and J by 4 bases, 6 bases remained unmatched. The CDR3 has 13 amino acids. Germline V gene lookup returns CDR1 SQVTM and CDR2 ANQGSEA. As DNA, the CDR3 is TGCAGCGTTCGAGGACAGGGGATGTACGAGCAGTACTTC. It translates to CSVRGQGMYEQYF.

The genes are TRBV10-3 and TRBJ1-3; 7 bases align to TRBD1. J lost 0 bases, V lost 6 bases, and 5 bases had no gene match. The CDR3 is 15 amino acids. Germline V CDR1 and CDR2: ENHRY, SYGVKD. The CDR3 nucleotides read TGTGCCATCAGGGGACAGTGGAGCTCTGGAAACACCATATATTTT. It encodes CAIRGQWSSGNTIYF.

CDR3 residues: CASSYEGTNSPLHF. DNA of the CDR3: TGTGCCAGCAGTTACGAGGGTACTAATTCACCCCTCCACTTT. The V gene is TRBV6-5, the J gene TRBJ1-6; D unclear. CDR1 MNHEY and CDR2 SVGAGI come from the germline V gene. There are 14 residues in the CDR3. Trimming left V 2 bases short and J 6 bases short, with 8 bases between.